Listed below are T cell receptor beta chains from one sample, sequenced in a study of blood T cell repertoires in COVID-19. Assay: immunoSEQ multiplex PCR; the TCRdb copy retains only in-frame clones and omits some. Among tens of thousands of clones listed, about nine tenths were seen once. Material: peripheral blood. The receptors come from a woman between 50 and 59 years old in a cohort sampled during active COVID-19. The CDR3 runs from the conserved cysteine through the conserved F or W. The order of the fields is V gene, D gene, clone size, J gene, CDR3 DNA, CDR3 protein. D genes are given only for firm matches. Size tells how often a clone was seen (once, few, many) or the class of an expanded clone, and some rows leave it out.

V: TRBV24-1
D: NA
size: NA
J: TRBJ2-1
DNA: TGTGCCACCAGTGACCCGGGGGTATGGGAGCAGTTCTTC
CDR3: CATSDPGVWEQFF

V: TRBV30
D: TRBD1
size: once
J: TRBJ1-3
DNA: TGTGCCTGGACCAAGGACAGGGGAGCTGGAAACACCATATATTTT
CDR3: CAWTKDRGAGNTIYF

V: TRBV27
D: NA
size: once
J: TRBJ1-2
DNA: TGTGCCAGCAGTCCCTTCGGGGGGAGTGGCTACACCTTC
CDR3: CASSPFGGSGYTF

V: TRBV9
D: NA
size: NA
J: TRBJ2-5
DNA: TGTGCCAGCAGCGTAAGGGGCGAAGAGACCCAGTACTTC
CDR3: CASSVRGEETQYF

V: TRBV19
D: TRBD1
size: NA
J: TRBJ2-4
DNA: TGTGCCAGCGGTACAGGGGCCTACGAAAACATTCAGTACTTC
CDR3: CASGTGAYENIQYF

V: TRBV7-6
D: TRBD1
size: NA
J: TRBJ1-2
DNA: TGTGCCAGCAGCTTAGAACCTAATACAGGGGTGTGGACCTTC
CDR3: CASSLEPNTGVWTF

V: TRBV2
D: TRBD1
size: NA
J: TRBJ2-1
DNA: TGTGCCAGCAGTGTGGGGGAAACGGACAGGTATGGTAGGGAGCAGTTCTTC
CDR3: CASSVGETDRYGREQFF

V: TRBV24-1
D: TRBD1
size: once
J: TRBJ1-1
DNA: TGTGCCACCAGTGATGGGGGGATCGGCGGGACAGGCCGGGGTGAAGCTTTCTTT
CDR3: CATSDGGIGGTGRGEAFF

V: TRBV5-5
D: NA
size: NA
J: TRBJ2-7
DNA: TGTGCCACTACCCCGGGGGGCGGGAACGAGCAGTACTTC
CDR3: CATTPGGGNEQYF

V: TRBV13
D: NA
size: NA
J: TRBJ1-5
DNA: TGTGCCAGCAGCTCCCGGGACGGGGGAGGTGGTTTAGATCAGCCCCAGCATTTT
CDR3: CASSSRDGGGGLDQPQHF

V: TRBV25-1
D: TRBD2
size: NA
J: TRBJ2-2
DNA: TGTGCCAGCAGTGAGGGGGGGACTTCCTGGAGCACCGGGGAGCTGTTTTTT
CDR3: CASSEGGTSWSTGELFF